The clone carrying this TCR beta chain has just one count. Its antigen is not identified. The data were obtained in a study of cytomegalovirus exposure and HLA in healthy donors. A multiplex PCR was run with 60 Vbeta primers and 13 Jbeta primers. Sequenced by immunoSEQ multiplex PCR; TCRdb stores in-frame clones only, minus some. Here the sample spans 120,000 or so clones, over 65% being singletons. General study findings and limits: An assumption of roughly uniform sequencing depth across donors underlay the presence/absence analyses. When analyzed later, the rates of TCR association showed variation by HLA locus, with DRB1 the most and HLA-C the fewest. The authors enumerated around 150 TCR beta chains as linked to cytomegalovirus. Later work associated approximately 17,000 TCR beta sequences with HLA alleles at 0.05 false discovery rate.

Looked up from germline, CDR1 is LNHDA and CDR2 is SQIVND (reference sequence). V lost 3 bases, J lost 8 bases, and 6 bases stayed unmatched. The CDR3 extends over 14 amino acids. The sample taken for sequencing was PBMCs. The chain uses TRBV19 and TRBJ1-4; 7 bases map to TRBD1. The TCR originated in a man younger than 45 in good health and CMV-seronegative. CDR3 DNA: TGTGCCAGTAGTATTGGGACAGCAAGCGAAAAACTGTTTTTT. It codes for CASSIGTASEKLFF. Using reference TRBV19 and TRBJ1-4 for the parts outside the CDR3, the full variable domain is DGGITQSPKYLFRKEGQNVTLSCEQNLNHDAMYWYRQDPGQGLRLIYYSQIVNDFQKGDIAEGYSVSREKKESFPLTVTSAQKNPTAFYLCASSIGTASEKLFFGSGTQLSVL.